Below are 5 T cell receptor beta chains sequenced from a single sample in a study of T cells in Graves' hyperthyroidism and ophthalmopathy. What was amplified from RNA transcripts were TCR beta CDR3 regions. The HTBI primer set served for first-round RT-PCR of the TCR CDR3. TCRdb fed the multiplex PCR reads into MiXCR, producing one record per CDR3 protein. Found here are hundreds of thousands of distinct CDR3 sequences, over 11% of them singletons; the top ten hold under 30%. The specimen sequenced was blood. The receptor source for this set is a woman aged 30 to 39 with Graves' hyperthyroidism.

This sequence joins TRBV24-1 and TRBJ1-3; 7 nucleotides match TRBD1. The germline CDR1 and CDR2 sequences are KGHDR and SFDVKD. The CDR3 consists of 14 residues. Trimming cost V 10 bases and J 4 bases; bases outside gene matches: 9. Here the CDR3 DNA reads TGTGCCACTCAAGACAGGGCGGCGGGAAACACCATATATTTT. The encoded protein is CATQDRAAGNTIYF.

Ten or more counts support this clonotype. The CDR3 here is CASSQVGVTDTQYF. DNA for the CDR3: TGTGCCAGCAGCCAAGTAGGAGTCACAGATACGCAGTATTTT. This chain uses TRBV3-1 with TRBJ2-3; D is uncertain. The V end was cut by 1 base, the J end by 2 bases, with 7 bases between. The V gene's germline CDR1 is LGHDT and CDR2 YNNKEL (reference sequence). The CDR3 is made up of 14 amino acids.

V usage is TRBV20-1 and J usage is TRBJ1-5, with 8 positions matching TRBD1. The germline V gene encodes CDR1 DFQATT and CDR2 SNEGSKA (reference sequence). The CDR3 extends over 13 amino acids. The trim removed 5 bases at V and 3 bases at J, leaving 3 bases unmatched. The CDR3 nucleotides read TGCAGTGCTGGGCAGGGGGCCAATCAGCCCCAGCATTTT. Encoded protein: CSAGQGANQPQHF.

V is TRBV4-1 and J is TRBJ2-7, with no clear D. CDR3 size: 17 residues. Germline V lookup: CDR1 MGHRA, CDR2 YSYEKL. Between the trimmed V and J ends, which lost 0 bases and 1 base, there was a span of 16 bases. For the CDR3, the DNA is TGCGCCAGCAGCCAAGATTCGCGTCGCCCCAGTTCCTACGAGCAGTACTTC. This gives the protein CASSQDSRRPSSYEQYF.

This clonotype was seen at least ten times. The chain combines TRBV7-9 with TRBJ2-3; no clear D. V was pared by 0 bases and J by 3 bases, with 13 bases between. The V gene's germline CDR1 is SEHNR and CDR2 FQNEAQ (reference sequence). The CDR3 is made up of 16 amino acids. CDR3 bases: TGTGCCAGCAGCTTAGCGCGAGGCGTAGGGACAGATACGCAGTATTTT. It encodes CASSLARGVGTDTQYF.